Detailed here is one T cell receptor (beta chain). No antigen is known for it. CDR1 and CDR2 from the germline V gene are SGHRS and YFSETQ. After removal of 7 bases from V and 7 bases from J, the junction contained 7 bases not matched to a gene. The CDR3 is 14 amino acids. For TCR beta, libraries came from quantitative 5'-RACE with molecular barcodes. TCRdb reprocessed the 5' RACE reads via MiXCR and lists one record per CDR3 protein. The table includes 250,000 to 400,000 distinct CDR3 sequences, roughly 11% detected once. The sample belongs to a study of CD8 T cells in ankylosing spondylitis. Whole-study results and caveats: A TCR beta motif made of several highly homologous variants seemed typical of ankylosing spondylitis blood. Significantly higher representation of disease-linked clones was reported for matched ankylosing spondylitis synovial fluid. CD8+ cells made up the disease-linked clones, which were relatively rare in peripheral blood.

The clonotype was recovered from a female donor with ankylosing spondylitis or in good health (not recorded which). Specimen: blood, either unsorted or a sorted T cell fraction (not recorded which). The chain combines TRBV5-1 with TRBJ2-1; 11 positions match TRBD1. The CDR3: CASARTGGTNEQFF. The CDR3 DNA is TGCGCCAGCGCCCGGACAGGGGGCACGAATGAGCAGTTCTTC.